Listed here are 32 T cell receptor beta chains from one sample, sequenced in a study of response to subunit inactivated influenza vaccine. TCRdb re-called the RT-PCR reads with MiXCR, one entry per CDR3 protein. The sample consists of 710,000 or so distinct CDR3 sequences, roughly 14% of them appearing once. The sequencing used PBMCs from blood, collected roughly 13 days after vaccination. The receptors shown here come from a man between 45 and 60 years old who received an inactivated influenza vaccine.

There are a few counts of this clonotype. This chain links TRBV24-1 with TRBJ2-6; the match to TRBD1 covers 9 bases. The germline CDR1 and CDR2 sequences are KGHDR and SFDVKD. The length of the CDR3 is 17 residues. The V and J ends lost 1 base and 1 base, in that order; junction bases with no gene match: 1. In DNA form, the CDR3 reads TGTGCCACCAGTGATTTTGGGACAGGGTCTGGGGCCAACGTCCTGACTTTC. This translates into CATSDFGTGSGANVLTF.

This sequence joins TRBV18 and TRBJ2-2, with a weak D call TRBD2 (5 bases). This CDR3 has 13 residues. V was shortened by 2 bases and J by 4 bases, with 5 bases between the two germline ends. Germline V gene data show CDR1 as KGHSH and CDR2 as LQKENI. CDR3 loop: CASSPGSTGELFF. For the CDR3, the DNA is TGTGCCAGCTCACCAGGGAGCACCGGGGAGCTGTTTTTT.

The CDR3 sequence is CASSPIGTGYGYTF. The CDR3 nucleotides read TGTGCCAGCTCACCTATCGGGACAGGGTATGGCTACACCTTC. The chain has TRBV18 and TRBJ1-2; 9 bases match TRBD1. Looked up from germline, CDR1 is KGHSH and CDR2 is LQKENI. J lost 5 bases, V lost 3 bases, and 4 bases had no gene match. This CDR3 region has 14 residues.

The CDR3 here is CASETDRVTGELFF. The CDR3 DNA reads TGTGCCAGTGAAACGGACAGGGTGACCGGGGAGCTGTTTTTT. The gene calls are TRBV5-5 and TRBJ2-2; TRBD1 aligns across 8 bases. CDR1 is SGHKS and CDR2 is YYEKEE in the germline V gene (reference sequence). V dropped 8 bases and J dropped 5; count of bases not matched to a gene: 8. CDR3 length: 14 residues.

This clonotype has just a few counts. The J gene is TRBJ2-5, the V gene TRBV12-3 or TRBV12-4; D not resolved. V dropped 3 bases and J dropped 5 bases, with 10 bases sitting between them. This CDR3 is built from 13 residues. The chain's CDR3 is CASSFRVRETQYF. The CDR3 DNA is TGTGCCAGCAGTTTCCGTGTCAGGGAGACCCAGTACTTC.

In this sample, this clonotype turned up a few times. The chain combines TRBV28 with TRBJ2-7, with D possibly TRBD1 on 6 matching bases. V shed 3 bases and J shed 6 bases, with 12 bases lying between them. CDR1 and CDR2 (germline): MDHEN, SYDVKM. The CDR3 loop spans 13 amino acids. Here the CDR3 reads CASSFLGHPEQYF. The DNA for the CDR3 is TGTGCCAGCAGTTTTTTGGGACACCCCGAGCAGTACTTC.

This clonotype has a count of ten or more. The chain is built from TRBV28 and TRBJ2-5, with TRBD1 matching 7 bases. Trimming at V came to 6 bases and at J to 5 bases, leaving 9 bases not matched to a gene. Germline lookup yields CDR1 MDHEN and CDR2 SYDVKM. This CDR3 has 14 residues. Here the CDR3 reads CASRSTGSRETQYF. The CDR3 DNA reads TGTGCCAGCAGGTCGACAGGGTCAAGGGAGACCCAGTACTTC. The full variable domain, rest sourced from reference TRBV28 and TRBJ2-5, is DVKVTQSSRYLVKRTGEKVFLECVQDMDHENMFWYRQDPGLGLRLIYFSYDVKMKEKGDIPEGYSVSREKKERFSLILESASTNQTSMYLCASRSTGSRETQYFGPGTRLLVL.

This clonotype showed up just once. The J gene is TRBJ2-3, the V gene TRBV7-7; 7 nucleotides match TRBD1. CDR1 and CDR2 (germline): SSHAT, FNYEAQ (reference sequence). V lost 5 bases to trimming and J lost 7 bases; unmatched junction nucleotides: 6. CDR3 length: 13 amino acids. CDR3 in amino acids: CASSKDRANTQYF. The DNA of the CDR3 is TGTGCCAGCAGCAAAGACAGGGCAAATACGCAGTATTTT.

The genes are TRBV2 and TRBJ2-5; 7 bases are a match to TRBD1. The CDR3 totals 13 residues. Germline V gives CDR1 SNHLY, CDR2 FYNNEI. Trimming at V came to 6 bases and at J to 7 bases, leaving 8 bases not matched to a gene. The CDR3 spells CASRGQEMGTQYF. The CDR3 DNA follows: TGTGCCAGCAGAGGACAGGAGATGGGGACCCAGTACTTC.

This clonotype occurred many times. The gene calls are TRBV5-1 and TRBJ2-5; D not certain. The CDR3 spans 13 residues. V lost 1 base and J 3 bases, leaving 7 bases between the germline ends. Germline loops: CDR1 SGHRS, CDR2 YFSETQ. The chain's CDR3 is CASSLMPEETQYF. CDR3 DNA sequence: TGCGCCAGCAGCTTGATGCCGGAAGAGACCCAGTACTTC.

This clonotype has a handful of counts. This chain uses TRBV27 with TRBJ2-1; possible D gene TRBD1, 6 bases. The CDR3 loop spans 13 amino acids. Trimming shortened V by 6 bases and J by 10 bases, and 16 bases separated the two germline ends. Germline V gene sequence: CDR1 MNHEY, CDR2 SMNVEV (reference sequence). DNA of the CDR3: TGTGCCAGCAGCCGCAGGGGAGCTGGGGAGCAGTTCTTC. It codes for CASSRRGAGEQFF.

This clonotype was seen a few times. This CDR3 is CASSPAGAPGNEQFF. Here the CDR3 DNA reads TGTGCCAGCAGCCCAGCGGGGGCCCCGGGGAATGAGCAGTTCTTC. The V and J genes are TRBV7-9 and TRBJ2-1; TRBD2 aligns across 8 bases. The CDR3 totals 15 residues. J was trimmed by 7 bases and V by 5 bases; bases with no gene match: 10. Per germline, CDR1 SEHNR and CDR2 FQNEAQ (reference sequence).

The sample holds many counts of this clonotype. V is TRBV2 and J is TRBJ2-2; weak D call: TRBD2 (6 bases). V gave up 3 bases and J gave up 6 bases, with 11 bases separating them. Germline assignment: CDR1 SNHLY and CDR2 FYNNEI. The CDR3 has 14 residues. The CDR3, as DNA: TGTGCCAGCAGTGACCAGGGAGGCGCCGGGGAGCTGTTTTTT. As protein: CASSDQGGAGELFF.

The sample holds many counts of this clonotype. The genes are TRBV20-1 and TRBJ2-3, with D possibly called TRBD1 or TRBD2 (5 bases each). V was cut by 6 bases and J by 4 bases, with 17 bases left in between. The CDR3 consists of 14 residues. Germline V CDR1 and CDR2: DFQATT, SNEGSKA (reference sequence). The CDR3 DNA is TGCAGTGCCGCTAAGCTGGGGGAAGCAGATACGCAGTATTTT. It specifies CSAAKLGEADTQYF.

The V call is TRBV20-1, the J call TRBJ2-5; 12 nucleotides align to TRBD2. Germline lookup yields CDR1 DFQATT and CDR2 SNEGSKA (reference sequence). The J segment lost 2 bases and the V segment lost 6 bases, leaving 7 bases of the junction unmatched. The CDR3 contains 15 residues. The CDR3 region is CSALPTSGGQETQYF. The DNA for the CDR3 is TGCAGTGCACTACCGACTAGCGGGGGACAAGAGACCCAGTACTTC.

In this sample, this clonotype turned up a few times. The chain couples TRBV6-1 to TRBJ2-2; possibly TRBD1 for D (5 bases). Trimming removed 2 bases from V and 7 bases from J, with 11 bases in between. Per the germline V gene, CDR1 is MNHNS and CDR2 is SASEGT. The CDR3 contains 14 residues. CDR3 protein: CASSESRVFGELFF. DNA for the CDR3: TGTGCCAGCAGTGAATCCAGGGTTTTCGGGGAGCTGTTTTTT.

This clonotype occurred many times. The rearrangement uses TRBV2 and TRBJ2-1; D gene uncertain. V was cut by 6 bases and J by 5 bases, with 14 bases left in between. CDR1 SNHLY and CDR2 FYNNEI come from the germline V gene. The CDR3 runs 14 residues. This CDR3 reads CASRSLRKNNEQFF. The CDR3 region has the DNA TGTGCCAGCAGATCATTAAGGAAAAACAATGAGCAGTTCTTC.

The J gene is TRBJ2-1, the V gene TRBV12-3 or TRBV12-4; TRBD1 matches at 9 bases. The CDR3 sequence is 16 residues long. With 5 bases clipped from V and 4 bases from J, the junction kept 9 bases outside the gene matches. The CDR3 coding sequence is TGTGCCAGCAGTAACACCGGGACAGGGATTTACAATGAGCAGTTCTTC. This gives the protein CASSNTGTGIYNEQFF.

The chain couples TRBV12-3 or TRBV12-4 to TRBJ1-3, with no clear D. This CDR3 is built from 12 residues. Trimming took 2 bases from V and 3 from J, leaving 2 bases between them. The CDR3 nucleotides are TGTGCCAGCAGTTTATTTGGAAACACCATATATTTT. It encodes CASSLFGNTIYF.

This clonotype was observed a handful of times. This sequence joins TRBV10-3 and TRBJ2-1; D unclear. V lost 6 bases and J 6 bases, leaving 6 bases between the germline ends. Germline CDR1 ENHRY, CDR2 SYGVKD. This CDR3 contains 11 residues. The CDR3 protein is CAISPSNEQFF. In DNA, the CDR3 is TGTGCCATCAGCCCTAGCAATGAGCAGTTCTTC.

In this sample, this clonotype turned up many times. The CDR3 DNA reads as TGCAGTGCTCGGGGGGCCTACGAGCAGTACTTC. It yields the protein CSARGAYEQYF. This chain links TRBV20-1 with TRBJ2-7; TRBD2 matches at 7 bases. The CDR3 loop spans 11 amino acids. CDR1 and CDR2 from the germline V gene are DFQATT and SNEGSKA (reference sequence). V dropped 5 bases and J dropped 2; count of bases not matched to a gene: 0.

The J gene is TRBJ2-7, the V gene TRBV19; D assignment may be TRBD1 or TRBD2 (6 bases each). The CDR3 is 16 residues long. Trimming cost V 1 base and J 2 bases, with 15 bases left between them. The germline gives CDR1 LNHDA, CDR2 SQIVND (reference sequence). Here the CDR3 reads CASSIGGAPGAYEQYF. In DNA form, the CDR3 reads TGTGCCAGTAGTATAGGGGGGGCGCCGGGAGCCTACGAGCAGTACTTC.

With regard to this clonotype: The junction departs from germline at one end; a sequencing error may be responsible. The rearrangement links TRBV12-3 or TRBV12-4 to TRBJ2-5; 8 bases are shared with TRBD2. This CDR3 region has 16 residues. The CDR3 DNA is TGTGCCAGCAGTCTAGGGATTAGCGGGGCTCCAGAGACCCAGCACTTC. This codes for CASSLGISGAPETQHF.

The rearrangement joins TRBV10-2 to TRBJ2-7, with 8 nucleotides matching TRBD2. Germline V gene sequence: CDR1 WSHSY, CDR2 SAAADI. This CDR3 has 16 residues. V shed 2 bases, J shed 1 base, and the junction held 7 bases outside the gene matches. The CDR3 DNA is TGCGCCAGCAGTGAGGTGCCCAGCGGGGGTTCCTACGAGCAGTACTTC. It is translated as CASSEVPSGGSYEQYF.

The rearrangement links TRBV7-2 to TRBJ2-7, with 8 bases matching TRBD1. The germline V gene encodes CDR1 SGHTA and CDR2 FQGNSA. The V gene end was trimmed by 6 bases and the J gene end by 6 bases; junction bases not matched to a gene: 10. The CDR3 spans 14 residues. The chain's CDR3 is CASSWADRVVEQYF. The CDR3 region has the DNA TGTGCCAGCAGTTGGGCGGACAGGGTGGTCGAGCAGTACTTC.

This clonotype turned up a few times. The V call is TRBV6-2 or TRBV6-3, the J call TRBJ2-4; TRBD1 aligns across 7 bases. Unmatched junction bases numbered 21, after V lost 5 bases and J lost 2 bases. The V gene's germline CDR1 is MNHEY and CDR2 SVGEGT. This CDR3 contains 20 residues. DNA of the CDR3: TGTGCCAGCAGTCCTCCAGATACAAGGGGGCGCGATGTGACCAAAAACATTCAGTACTTC. This codes for CASSPPDTRGRDVTKNIQYF.

This clonotype was observed a handful of times. The rearrangement links TRBV6-2 or TRBV6-3 to TRBJ1-5; D is unresolved. The length of the CDR3 is 14 residues. The V gene's germline CDR1 is MNHEY and CDR2 SVGEGT. The V end lost 6 bases, the J end lost 4 bases, and 13 bases lay between the germline ends. CDR3 bases: TGTGCCAGCAGGGATGACACCTTTAATCAGCCCCAGCATTTT. This sequence encodes CASRDDTFNQPQHF.

This clonotype was found a few times. The chain couples TRBV20-1 to TRBJ2-1; 12 bases agree with TRBD2. The length of the CDR3 is 14 residues. Germline CDR1 and CDR2: DFQATT and SNEGSKA (reference sequence). J was trimmed by 8 bases and V by 5 bases; bases with no gene match: 7. The CDR3 nucleotides are TGCAGTGCTCCTAGCGGGAGGGGAGTCCATGAGCAGTTCTTC. Translating it yields CSAPSGRGVHEQFF.

This clonotype showed up just a few times. The chain employs TRBV2 and TRBJ2-7; D not certain. The CDR3 length is 13 residues. Germline-derived CDR1 and CDR2 are SNHLY and FYNNEI. V lost 6 bases, J lost 7 bases, and 16 bases lay in between. The CDR3 region has the DNA TGTGCCAGCAGCCTGAGAGTAGGAAATGAGCAGTACTTC. This sequence encodes CASSLRVGNEQYF. The full variable domain, in which reference TRBV2 and TRBJ2-7 provide the parts outside the CDR3, is EPEVTQTPSHQVTQMGQEVILRCVPISNHLYFYWYRQILGQKVEFLVSFYNNEISEKSEIFDDQFSVERPDGSNFTLKIRSTKLEDSAMYFCASSLRVGNEQYFGPGTRLTVT.

This clonotype was detected a few times. The chain has TRBV10-3 and TRBJ2-1, with D perhaps matching TRBD1 (5 bases). Germline CDR1 ENHRY, CDR2 SYGVKD. This CDR3 has 15 residues. Trimming took off 0 bases at V and 4 bases at J, with 10 bases between the two ends. The DNA of the CDR3 is TGTGCCATCAGTGAGTCGGGGCAGGCATACAATGAGCAGTTCTTC. Its protein is CAISESGQAYNEQFF.

In its sample, this clonotype was seen a few times. The rearrangement joins TRBV15 to TRBJ2-1, with 9 bases aligning to TRBD2. The V gene end was trimmed by 0 bases and the J gene end by 7 bases; junction bases not matched to a gene: 7. The CDR3 is made up of 16 amino acids. Germline V lookup: CDR1 LNHNV, CDR2 YYDKDF (reference sequence). In DNA form, the CDR3 reads TGTGCCACCAGCAGAGATGCGGCTAGCGGGGTGAATGAGCAGTTCTTC. Protein product: CATSRDAASGVNEQFF.

This clonotype has only a few counts. This chain uses TRBV6-2 or TRBV6-3 with TRBJ2-3; D not resolved. The V end lost 2 bases, the J end lost 3 bases, and 15 bases lay between the germline ends. The CDR3 loop spans 16 amino acids. Germline V gives CDR1 MNHEY, CDR2 SVGEGT. In DNA, the CDR3 is TGTGCCAGCAGTTACCGGGTAGGGTGGCAAACAGATACGCAGTATTTT. It translates to CASSYRVGWQTDTQYF.